What follows are 29 T cell receptor beta chains derived from one specimen sequenced in a study of blood T cells in healthy people across ages. A second 7 to 11 cycle PCR used barcoded and J-beta primers. TCRdb processed the 5' RACE reads anew with MiXCR; each CDR3 protein has one entry. The sample records roughly 2 million distinct CDR3 sequences, less than 50% being singletons. Sequences were obtained from blood. The receptors originated from a woman aged 40-49 years in good health.

CDR3 residues: CAIRDKGEKLFF. The CDR3 nucleotides read TGTGCCATCAGAGACAAGGGTGAAAAACTGTTTTTT. The chain is built from TRBV10-3 and TRBJ1-4, with no clear D. Germline V gives CDR1 ENHRY, CDR2 SYGVKD. CDR3 length equals 12 residues. V lost 6 bases and J lost 7, with 9 bases in between.

The chain has TRBV10-3 and TRBJ1-5, with D possibly matching TRBD1 (5 bases). The CDR3 extends over 14 amino acids. Looked up from germline, CDR1 is ENHRY and CDR2 is SYGVKD. The V end lost 6 bases, the J end lost 4 bases, and 13 bases lay between the germline ends. The CDR3 here is CAISAGTENQPQHF. The CDR3 bases are TGTGCCATCAGCGCAGGGACGGAAAATCAGCCCCAGCATTTT.

In its sample, this clonotype was seen a few times. The chain links TRBV5-1 to TRBJ2-7; D possibly corresponds to TRBD2 (5 bases). CDR1 is SGHRS and CDR2 is YFSETQ in the germline V gene. This CDR3 contains 15 residues. The V and J ends lost 1 base and 5 bases respectively, with 16 bases between them. CDR3 loop: CASSLRGLIPDEQYF. CDR3 nucleotides: TGCGCCAGCAGCTTGCGGGGTCTGATCCCCGACGAGCAGTACTTC.

This clonotype showed up just a few times. V is TRBV20-1 and J is TRBJ2-3, with 8 bases lining up with TRBD2. This CDR3 has 18 amino acids. Germline CDR1 and CDR2: DFQATT and SNEGSKA (reference sequence). Germline trimming cut 6 bases from V and 1 base from J; bases unmatched to any gene: 18. The CDR3 DNA reads as TGCAGTGCCAGGGCGGGGGGCCGGGATTTCGCCCGCACAGATACGCAGTATTTT. As protein: CSARAGGRDFARTDTQYF.

The chain has TRBV24-1 and TRBJ2-1; 9 positions match TRBD1. The CDR3 is 13 amino acids. Trimming took 5 bases from V and 9 from J; bases not matched to a gene: 4. CDR1 and CDR2 from the germline V gene are KGHDR and SFDVKD. CDR3 coding DNA: TGTGCCACCAGTGCCAGGACAGGGGTTGAGCAGTTCTTC. This encodes CATSARTGVEQFF.

The rearrangement joins TRBV5-6 to TRBJ2-5; no clear D. CDR3 length: 15 residues. The germline gives CDR1 SGHDT, CDR2 YYEEEE. Trimming took 1 base from V and 0 from J, leaving 10 bases between them. The CDR3 DNA follows: TGTGCCAGCAGCTTGAAGGGCATGTACCAAGAGACCCAGTACTTC. This sequence encodes CASSLKGMYQETQYF.

This clonotype showed up just once. The CDR3 here is CSVELAGLSDEQYF. The CDR3 region has the DNA TGCAGCGTGGAACTAGCGGGCCTATCCGACGAGCAGTACTTC. This chain connects TRBV29-1 to TRBJ2-7, with 9 bases fitting TRBD2. The CDR3 is made up of 14 amino acids. Germline CDR1 is SQVTM and CDR2 is ANQGSEA. V was clipped by 6 bases and J by 5 bases; unmatched bases: 11.

The CDR3 sequence: CASSSSGGKSDTQYF. DNA of the CDR3: TGTGCCAGTAGTTCTAGCGGGGGGAAGTCAGATACGCAGTATTTT. The V and J genes are TRBV19 and TRBJ2-3; 11 bases agree with TRBD2. The germline gives CDR1 LNHDA, CDR2 SQIVND (reference sequence). The CDR3 runs 15 residues. V lost 5 bases and J lost 4; bases outside the gene matches: 5.

This chain connects TRBV28 to TRBJ1-2; D may be TRBD1 (5 bases). From germline, CDR1 is MDHEN and CDR2 SYDVKM. V lost 4 bases and J lost 7, with 22 bases in between. The CDR3 is made up of 16 amino acids. CDR3: CASSSSGIGRGGGYTF. The CDR3 DNA follows: TGTGCCAGCAGTTCCTCAGGCATAGGACGCGGGGGTGGCTACACCTTC.

The rearrangement joins TRBV27 to TRBJ1-1; a weak D match, TRBD1 (5 bases). Trimming took 3 bases from V and 6 from J, leaving 14 bases between them. Germline V CDR1 and CDR2: MNHEY, SMNVEV (reference sequence). This CDR3 spans 14 amino acids. The CDR3 nucleotides are TGTGCCAGCAGTTTTGGCAGGGCAGGTTCTGAAGCTTTCTTT. It encodes CASSFGRAGSEAFF.

For the CDR3, the DNA is TGTGCCAGCAGTTCCGGGGCCGGGGTCTCCTACAATGAGCAGTTCTTC. It is translated as CASSSGAGVSYNEQFF. This sequence joins TRBV12-3 or TRBV12-4 and TRBJ2-1; D assignment may be TRBD1 or TRBD2 (5 bases each). The V end was cut by 4 bases, the J end by 0 bases, with 13 bases between. The length of the CDR3 is 16 residues.

The chain employs TRBV28 and TRBJ2-7; 7 positions match TRBD1. The DNA end is a closer match to TRBJ2-4, so the J assignment may be wrong. The CDR3 spans 16 residues. The germline V gene encodes CDR1 MDHEN and CDR2 SYDVKM. CDR3 residues: CASSSPTTGLVNIQYF. Here the CDR3 DNA reads TGTGCCAGCAGTTCCCCAACGACAGGGTTGGTAAACATTCAGTACTTC.

CDR3 sequence reads: CSVDGISTDTQYF. In nucleotides, the CDR3 is TGCAGCGTTGATGGGATAAGCACAGATACGCAGTATTTT. The gene calls are TRBV29-1 and TRBJ2-3; D not certain. Trimming pared 3 bases from V and 0 bases from J, leaving 7 bases between. Germline-derived CDR1 and CDR2 are SQVTM and ANQGSEA. The length of the CDR3 is 13 residues.

This clonotype was picked up a small number of times. The CDR3 sequence: CASSLTLGYEQYF. For the CDR3, the DNA is TGTGCCAGCAGCTTAACGTTGGGCTACGAGCAGTACTTC. This rearrangement joins TRBV7-2 to TRBJ2-5; no firm D call. The end of the DNA is better explained by TRBJ2-7, so the J call may be wrong. Per the germline V gene, CDR1 is SGHTA and CDR2 is FQGNSA. The CDR3 runs to 13 residues.

V usage is TRBV20-1 and J usage is TRBJ2-1; 7 nucleotides align to TRBD2. This CDR3 has 14 amino acids. V was clipped by 3 bases and J by 7 bases; unmatched bases: 9. Germline-derived CDR1 and CDR2 are DFQATT and SNEGSKA (reference sequence). The CDR3 DNA follows: TGCAGTGCTAGTAAACTAGCGCTAGGTAATGAGCAGTTCTTC. Its protein product is CSASKLALGNEQFF.

The chain is built from TRBV20-1 and TRBJ2-3; TRBD1 agrees at 9 bases. The junction had 9 bases not matched to a gene; V was cut back by 1 base and J by 4 bases. This CDR3 contains 16 residues. Looked up from germline, CDR1 is DFQATT and CDR2 is SNEGSKA (reference sequence). The CDR3: CSARAPGQGGPDTQYF. CDR3 sequence (DNA): TGCAGTGCTAGAGCTCCGGGACAGGGAGGCCCAGATACGCAGTATTTT.

This chain joins TRBV7-2 and TRBJ2-5, with D possibly TRBD2 on 6 matching bases. The CDR3 consists of 14 residues. Germline assignment: CDR1 SGHTA and CDR2 FQGNSA. Trimming removed 1 base at V and 7 bases at J, with 13 bases between. The CDR3 nucleotides are TGTGCCAGCAGCTTAGGATGGGGAGGAAGGACCCAGTACTTC. The encoded protein is CASSLGWGGRTQYF.

This clonotype was detected only once. This chain links TRBV20-1 with TRBJ2-1; the match to TRBD2 covers 11 bases. The V segment lost 6 bases and the J segment 3 bases; nucleotides outside the gene matches: 4. Germline values: CDR1 DFQATT, CDR2 SNEGSKA (reference sequence). The CDR3 length is 14 residues. The CDR3 sequence is CSAASGGFYNEQFF. In DNA form, the CDR3 reads TGCAGTGCCGCTAGCGGGGGGTTCTACAATGAGCAGTTCTTC.

This clonotype has just a few counts. The chain recombines TRBV5-1 with TRBJ2-3; 11 bases map to TRBD2. The V gene end was trimmed by 4 bases and the J gene end by 3 bases; junction bases not matched to a gene: 10. The CDR3 extends over 17 amino acids. CDR1 and CDR2 from the germline V gene are SGHRS and YFSETQ. The CDR3 spells CASSRPRGTSGTDTQYF. The CDR3, as DNA: TGCGCCAGCAGCCGGCCTAGAGGGACTAGCGGAACAGATACGCAGTATTTT.

The rearrangement joins TRBV7-9 to TRBJ2-3, with D hard to call. CDR1 SEHNR and CDR2 FQNEAQ come from the germline V gene (reference sequence). This CDR3 spans 16 amino acids. Trimming removed 5 bases from V and 2 bases from J, with 17 bases in between. The CDR3 region has the DNA TGTGCCAGCAGCCCCATCCTCACTACCCCCACAGATACGCAGTATTTT. This codes for CASSPILTTPTDTQYF.

The chain combines TRBV20-1 with TRBJ2-5, with 12 bases lining up with TRBD2. Germline CDR1 is DFQATT and CDR2 is SNEGSKA (reference sequence). The CDR3 has 15 amino acids. The V gene end was trimmed by 6 bases and the J gene end by 5 bases; junction bases not matched to a gene: 10. CDR3: CSARTSGGSIETQYF. In nucleotides, the CDR3 is TGCAGTGCCCGTACTAGCGGGGGGTCGATCGAGACCCAGTACTTC.

The chain joins TRBV5-1 to TRBJ2-7, with no clear D. The DNA end favors TRBJ2-5, so the J call may be wrong. The CDR3 is 14 amino acids. The germline gives CDR1 SGHRS, CDR2 YFSETQ. Here the CDR3 DNA reads TGCGCCAGCAGCGCGGACCCCCTGGCGGAGACCCAGTACTTC. Protein sequence: CASSADPLAETQYF.

This chain connects TRBV27 to TRBJ1-4, with D possibly being TRBD1 (6 bases). The CDR3 consists of 16 residues. In germline, CDR1 is MNHEY, CDR2 SMNVEV (reference sequence). Trimming took 2 bases from V and 8 from J, leaving 18 bases between them. CDR3 nucleotides: TGTGCCAGCAGTTTAGGTTCAGGGGAAGAGGGCGAAAAACTGTTTTTT. It is translated as CASSLGSGEEGEKLFF. The full variable domain, in which reference TRBV27 and TRBJ1-4 provide the parts outside the CDR3, is EAQVTQNPRYLITVTGKKLTVTCSQNMNHEYMSWYRQDPGLGLRQIYYSMNVEVTDKGDVPEGYKVSRKEKRNFPLILESPSPNQTSLYFCASSLGSGEEGEKLFFGSGTQLSVL.

Comment on this clonotype: At one boundary the junction diverges from the germline segment, which might be a read error. The J gene is TRBJ2-5, the V gene TRBV5-1; 7 nucleotides align to TRBD1. The germline CDR1 and CDR2 sequences are SGHRS and YFSETQ. The CDR3 covers 15 residues. The CDR3 DNA is TGCGCCAGCAGCTTGGCTACAGGGGCCAGGGAGACCCTGTACTTC. It is translated as CASSLATGARETLYF.

V is TRBV11-2 and J is TRBJ2-1, with TRBD2 as a possible D gene (6 bases). Germline V lookup: CDR1 SGHAT, CDR2 FQNNGV. Trimming shortened V by 0 bases and J by 0 bases, and 9 bases separated the two germline ends. The CDR3 extends over 16 amino acids. CDR3 DNA sequence: TGTGCCAGCAGCTTAGACCTTAGCGGCTCCTACAATGAGCAGTTCTTC. Translation: CASSLDLSGSYNEQFF.

Only a few counts were recorded for this clonotype. This chain uses TRBV24-1 with TRBJ2-3, with 7 bases lining up with TRBD1. The CDR3 length is 15 residues. The V segment lost 0 bases and the J segment 1 base; nucleotides outside the gene matches: 0. CDR1 KGHDR and CDR2 SFDVKD come from the germline V gene. DNA of the CDR3: TGTGCCACCAGTGATTTGACAGGGGGCACAGATACGCAGTATTTT. Encoded protein: CATSDLTGGTDTQYF.

This clonotype was recorded a few times. This CDR3 is CASTPSVSYNSPLHF. In DNA form, the CDR3 reads TGTGCCAGCACTCCCTCCGTTTCCTATAATTCACCCCTCCACTTT. This chain links TRBV7-2 with TRBJ1-6; D remains unclear. Looked up from germline, CDR1 is SGHTA and CDR2 is FQGNSA. V lost 7 bases to trimming and J lost 1 base, with 11 bases between them. This CDR3 is built from 15 residues.

In its sample, this clonotype was seen a few times. The V and J genes are TRBV6-2 or TRBV6-3 and TRBJ2-7, with D unresolved. The germline V gene encodes CDR1 MNHEY and CDR2 SVGEGT. The ends were cut back, 6 bases at V and 6 bases at J, with 18 bases in the middle. CDR3 length: 14 residues. The CDR3 nucleotides read TGTGCCAGCAGCATCCCGACTCCTAATGGCGAGCAGTACTTC. It codes for CASSIPTPNGEQYF.

The chain has TRBV9 and TRBJ2-4; D gene unclear. The closer fit of TRBJ2-7 to the DNA end suggests the J call may be wrong. Germline CDR1 reads SGDLS; CDR2 reads YYNGEE. The CDR3 covers 14 residues. The CDR3 DNA reads TGTGCCAGCAGCGTACGTCCGGTAGCCTACGAGCAGTACTTC. It yields the protein CASSVRPVAYEQYF.